This T cell receptor (beta chain) was obtained from a study of blood T cell repertoires in COVID-19. Whole-study context: The analysed material was cDNA or gDNA that came from T cells, B-cell-depleted T cells, or PBMCs.

This CDR3 region has 13 residues. Germline V lookup: CDR1 ENHRY, CDR2 SYGVKD. J lost 8 bases, V lost 6 bases, and 5 bases had no gene match. In Seattle, patients joined the study during active infection and were tracked longitudinally. TCRdb keeps only in-frame clones here, not all; method: immunoSEQ multiplex PCR. The table records about 150,000 clones, roughly four fifths of them present only once. The specimen sequenced was peripheral blood. J is TRBJ2-2 and V is TRBV10-3; the match to TRBD1 covers 8 bases. This clonotype originated in a woman aged 60-70 years with COVID-19, enrolled during active disease. The CDR3 nucleotides read TGTGCCATCAGCCGACAGGGGACGGGGGAGCTGTTTTTT. Amino acids: CAISRQGTGELFF.